The 27 T cell receptor beta chains in this list originate from one sample, sequenced in a study of OX40 agonist ivuxolimab in advanced cancers. Sequencing used immunoSEQ multiplex PCR; TCRdb keeps in-frame clones, though not all of them. The table has 100,000 to 110,000 clones, 89% seen once; the top ten hold around 0.16%. The sequences come from CD4+ or CD8+ T cells sorted from blood, collected in a trial of the OX40 agonist ivuxolimab. These TCRs come from an adult with an advanced solid tumor such as melanoma, head and neck, liver or kidney cancer.

The chain combines TRBV6-1 with TRBJ2-7; D call uncertain. The V end was cut by 5 bases, the J end by 4 bases, with 12 bases between. CDR3 length: 13 residues. Per germline, CDR1 MNHNS and CDR2 SASEGT. The CDR3, as DNA: TGTGCCAGCAGTTTACAGTACAATTACGAGCAGTACTTC. It yields the protein CASSLQYNYEQYF.

The genes are TRBV7-3 and TRBJ2-1; possible D gene TRBD2, 5 bases. The CDR3 extends over 16 amino acids. Between the trimmed V and J ends, which lost 5 bases and 2 bases, there was a span of 16 bases. Germline V gene lookup returns CDR1 SGHTA and CDR2 FQGTGA. This chain's CDR3 is CASSAYLAGAYNEQFF. CDR3 coding DNA: TGTGCCAGCAGCGCCTACCTAGCTGGGGCCTACAATGAGCAGTTCTTC.

This chain connects TRBV6-5 to TRBJ1-1; D not resolved. The V gene lost 5 bases and the J gene lost 10 bases, with 11 bases spanning the gap. The CDR3 is 11 amino acids. Germline V gene lookup returns CDR1 MNHEY and CDR2 SVGAGI. CDR3 sequence reads: CASSTERTAFF. The CDR3 DNA reads as TGTGCCAGCAGTACCGAAAGGACAGCTTTCTTT.

The rearrangement links TRBV11-3 to TRBJ2-3, with 8 positions matching TRBD2. The V gene's germline CDR1 is SGHNT and CDR2 YENEEA. The CDR3 extends over 14 amino acids. V shed 9 bases, J shed 2 bases, and the junction held 7 bases outside the gene matches. The CDR3 loop is CASSRGGPTDTQYF. CDR3 in DNA: TGTGCCAGTTCACGGGGGGGCCCCACAGATACGCAGTATTTT.

The chain recombines TRBV9 with TRBJ2-7; D possibly corresponds to TRBD1 (5 bases). V dropped 0 bases and J dropped 0 bases, with 10 bases sitting between them. The germline CDR1 and CDR2 sequences are SGDLS and YYNGEE. CDR3 length: 15 amino acids. CDR3 nucleotide sequence: TGTGCCAGCAGCGTAGGTAGGGGAAGCTCCTACGAGCAGTACTTC. This sequence encodes CASSVGRGSSYEQYF.

A few counts support this clone. The chain links TRBV27 to TRBJ1-5; perhaps TRBD1 as D (5 bases). The germline V and J ends were trimmed by 2 bases and 3 bases, with 8 bases remaining between them. The CDR3 is made up of 14 amino acids. Germline loops: CDR1 MNHEY, CDR2 SMNVEV (reference sequence). CDR3 DNA: TGTGCCAGCAGTTTAATGGGGCTCAATCAGCCCCAGCATTTT. Translated, it gives CASSLMGLNQPQHF.

The genes are TRBV29-1 and TRBJ2-2, with 7 bases aligning to TRBD1. CDR1 is SQVTM and CDR2 is ANQGSEA in the germline V gene. The junction had 2 bases not matched to a gene; V was cut back by 6 bases and J by 1 base. There are 13 residues in the CDR3. DNA of the CDR3: TGCAGCGTGCGGACAGGGAACACCGGGGAGCTGTTTTTT. Protein sequence: CSVRTGNTGELFF.

The chain employs TRBV6-1 and TRBJ2-2; D is ambiguous. Trimming removed 4 bases from V and 4 bases from J, with 7 bases in between. The germline CDR1 and CDR2 sequences are MNHNS and SASEGT. CDR3 length equals 13 residues. DNA of the CDR3: TGTGCCAGCAGTGCCACATTCACCGGGGAGCTGTTTTTT. As protein: CASSATFTGELFF.

The chain employs TRBV6-1 and TRBJ2-6; no reliable D call. CDR3 size: 16 residues. The V end lost 4 bases, the J end lost 2 bases, and 12 bases lay between the germline ends. The germline CDR1 and CDR2 sequences are MNHNS and SASEGT. The CDR3 DNA reads as TGTGCCAGCAGTGTAACGCCAGGCGCTGGGGCCAACGTCCTGACTTTC. Protein: CASSVTPGAGANVLTF.

V gene TRBV6-6 combines with J gene TRBJ2-5; D call uncertain. Trimming pared 5 bases from V and 3 bases from J, leaving 7 bases between. The CDR3 covers 12 residues. Germline V gives CDR1 MNHNY, CDR2 SVGAGI (reference sequence). CDR3: CASSTQKETQYF. Written as DNA, the CDR3 is TGTGCCAGCAGTACACAAAAAGAGACCCAGTACTTC.

The chain has TRBV14 and TRBJ2-7, with 8 nucleotides matching TRBD1. CDR1 SGHDN and CDR2 FVKESK come from the germline V gene. CDR3 size: 16 residues. V was pared by 4 bases and J by 0 bases, with 8 bases of the junction left unmatched. The CDR3 here is CASSPQDRAFSYEQYF. As DNA, the CDR3 is TGTGCCAGCAGCCCCCAGGACAGGGCCTTCTCCTACGAGCAGTACTTC.

The rearrangement links TRBV30 to TRBJ1-6; 8 nucleotides line up with TRBD1. Germline V gene data show CDR1 as GTSNPN and CDR2 as SVGIG (reference sequence). This CDR3 contains 15 residues. J lost 10 bases, V lost 2 bases, and 10 bases had no gene match. CDR3 sequence: CAWSTGTGRISPLHF. CDR3 bases: TGTGCCTGGAGTACCGGGACAGGAAGGATCTCACCCCTCCACTTT.

This clone was observed a handful of times. The genes are TRBV5-4 and TRBJ2-7, with D perhaps matching TRBD1 or TRBD2 (5 bases each). This CDR3 is built from 11 residues. CDR1 and CDR2 (germline): SGHNT, YYREEE (reference sequence). The V gene lost 4 bases and the J gene lost 6 bases, with 8 bases spanning the gap. CDR3 nucleotide sequence: TGTGCCAGCAGCCTGAGGGGCGAGCAGTACTTC. As protein: CASSLRGEQYF.

This sequence joins TRBV15 and TRBJ2-7; 8 bases agree with TRBD1. The CDR3 covers 14 residues. CDR1 and CDR2 from the germline V gene are LNHNV and YYDKDF (reference sequence). V gave up 0 bases and J gave up 7 bases; unmatched junction bases: 5. The CDR3: CATSRDQGASEQYF. In DNA form, the CDR3 reads TGTGCCACCAGCAGAGATCAGGGGGCTAGTGAGCAGTACTTC.

This sequence joins TRBV6-1 and TRBJ1-1; D not certain. CDR1 and CDR2 (germline): MNHNS, SASEGT. V shed 1 base and J shed 6 bases, with 3 bases lying between them. This CDR3 contains 11 residues. The CDR3 sequence is CASSEVSEAFF. CDR3 nucleotides: TGTGCCAGCAGTGAAGTGTCTGAAGCTTTCTTT.

The rearrangement links TRBV5-4 to TRBJ2-2, with D possibly matching TRBD1 (6 bases). V was shortened by 2 bases and J by 1 base, with 15 bases between the two germline ends. This CDR3 region has 17 residues. The germline V gene encodes CDR1 SGHNT and CDR2 YYREEE (reference sequence). The CDR3 bases are TGTGCCAGCAGCTTCCCAGGGGCCCCGGGGAACACCGGGGAGCTGTTTTTT. Amino acid sequence: CASSFPGAPGNTGELFF.

V is TRBV6-1 and J is TRBJ2-7, with 8 bases fitting TRBD1. Germline CDR1 reads MNHNS; CDR2 reads SASEGT. V was pared by 6 bases and J by 3 bases, with 7 bases of the junction left unmatched. The CDR3 runs to 14 residues. As DNA, the CDR3 is TGTGCCAGCAGCTACCTTGGACAGGGCTACGAGCAGTACTTC. Protein sequence: CASSYLGQGYEQYF.

This chain connects TRBV6-1 to TRBJ1-5; maybe TRBD1 (5 bases). The CDR3 covers 12 residues. Germline V lookup: CDR1 MNHNS, CDR2 SASEGT. V was shortened by 11 bases and J by 4 bases, with 12 bases between the two germline ends. The CDR3 protein is CAGGQANQPQHF. The CDR3 DNA follows: TGTGCCGGGGGTCAGGCGAATCAGCCCCAGCATTTT.

This chain uses TRBV2 with TRBJ1-1, with a tentative D call TRBD1 (6 bases). This CDR3 comprises 14 residues. The germline V gene has CDR1 SNHLY and CDR2 FYNNEI. V dropped 6 bases and J dropped 6 bases, with 17 bases sitting between them. CDR3 DNA sequence: TGTGCCAGCAGGGAGGCGGGGGGCAGGGCTGAAGCTTTCTTT. This gives the protein CASREAGGRAEAFF.

The chain is built from TRBV6-6 and TRBJ2-7; 7 bases fit TRBD2. Germline CDR1 and CDR2: MNHNY and SVGAGI (reference sequence). V lost 8 bases, J lost 0 bases, and 4 bases stayed unmatched. The CDR3 is 13 amino acids. CDR3 nucleotide sequence: TGTGCCAGCTCTCCGGGGGGCTCCTACGAGCAGTACTTC. It translates to CASSPGGSYEQYF.

The chain employs TRBV19 and TRBJ2-1; weak D call: TRBD2 (6 bases). The germline CDR1 and CDR2 sequences are LNHDA and SQIVND (reference sequence). V gave up 2 bases and J gave up 10 bases, with 21 bases separating them. The CDR3 contains 16 residues. The chain's CDR3 is CASSINRGIGPGEQFF. CDR3 nucleotides: TGTGCCAGTAGTATAAATCGGGGGATAGGGCCTGGGGAGCAGTTCTTC.

The gene calls are TRBV5-4 and TRBJ2-1; 7 nucleotides line up with TRBD2. The germline CDR1 and CDR2 sequences are SGHNT and YYREEE (reference sequence). The length of the CDR3 is 15 residues. Unmatched junction bases numbered 7, after V lost 3 bases and J lost 4 bases. The CDR3 bases are TGTGCCAGCAGCTCCGCTAGCGGAGTATACAATGAGCAGTTCTTC. Protein: CASSSASGVYNEQFF.

This clone was seen a handful of times. The chain uses TRBV7-9 and TRBJ1-1; D gene ambiguous. V lost 1 base and J 0 bases, leaving 15 bases between the germline ends. The CDR3 loop spans 17 amino acids. Germline V gene lookup returns CDR1 SEHNR and CDR2 FQNEAQ (reference sequence). Here the CDR3 reads CASSLGGGRLMNTEAFF. CDR3 nucleotides: TGTGCCAGCAGCTTAGGGGGAGGCAGATTGATGAACACTGAAGCTTTCTTT.

The chain employs TRBV30 and TRBJ2-7; D is perhaps TRBD2 (5 bases). Deletions cut 3 bases from V and 0 bases from J, with 12 bases between. CDR1 GTSNPN and CDR2 SVGIG come from the germline V gene (reference sequence). This CDR3 contains 14 residues. CDR3 nucleotide sequence: TGTGCCTGGAGGCCCAGCGGCGGCTCCTACGAGCAGTACTTC. Amino acids: CAWRPSGGSYEQYF.

This clone appeared a few times. The rearrangement links TRBV5-1 to TRBJ2-7; 9 bases are a match to TRBD2. Germline assignment: CDR1 SGHRS and CDR2 YFSETQ. With V trimmed by 1 base and J by 6 bases, 8 bases remained unmatched. The CDR3 has 15 residues. CDR3 protein: CASSLKQAGGTEQYF. CDR3 DNA sequence: TGCGCCAGCAGCTTGAAACAAGCGGGAGGAACCGAGCAGTACTTC.

This clone came up once. The chain employs TRBV7-6 and TRBJ2-1; D may match TRBD1 or TRBD2 (6 bases each). Germline CDR1 SGHVS, CDR2 FNYEAQ. V was shortened by 3 bases and J by 10 bases, with 10 bases between the two germline ends. The CDR3 loop spans 12 amino acids. The CDR3: CASSLGGGEQFF. In DNA, the CDR3 is TGTGCCAGCAGCTTGGGGGGCGGGGAGCAGTTCTTC.

CDR3 sequence: CASSLAVGGVRTDTQYF. The CDR3 DNA sequence: TGTGCCAGCAGCTTAGCGGTGGGGGGAGTTCGCACAGATACGCAGTATTTT. The chain carries TRBV11-1 and TRBJ2-3; a possible D gene is TRBD2 (6 bases). This CDR3 is built from 17 residues. Germline CDR1 and CDR2: SGHAT and FQDESV (reference sequence). Trimming removed 0 bases at V and 1 base at J, with 14 bases between.